This entry describes one T cell receptor beta chain. Its antigen specificity is not known. The record has no base qualities; no much larger clone is one base away. The method behind the library was PCR. DNA from cultured CD4+ T cells was subjected to TCR sequencing with the Oncomine TCR Beta short-read assay at the Johns Hopkins FTIC core. Genomic DNA was extracted from the cultured CD4+ T cells with the QIAamp micro DNA kit. Oncomine TCR Beta libraries made from cultured CD4+ T cells were pooled using unique dual indexes and sequenced on an Illumina iSeq 100. In the paper's pipeline: Non-productive sequences were filtered out, and CDR3s that did not start with C, did not end with F or W, or were shorter than 7 amino acids were discarded. The MANAFEST web application was used to identify antigen-specific clonotypes by comparing peptide-stimulated wells against reference wells and other culture wells. Positive clones required FDR below 0.05, an odds ratio above 5, and productive frequency above 0.1% in at least two of three replicate wells. Clonotypes that were significantly expanded in both SARS-CoV-2 spike wells and at least one common cold coronavirus spike condition were defined as cross-reactive. Levenshtein distances (stringdist) and unrooted phylogenetic trees (ape) in R version 3.6.1 were used to assess CDR3 homology. TCRdb redid the processing of the public reads, applying fastp at Q25 and MiXCR, and retained in-frame beta chains. Every entry covers one CDR3 protein and lists the most common genes and DNA from its rows. Here the V and J calls rest on TCRdb's processing, not on the authors' analysis. This sample holds approximately 15,000 distinct CDR3 sequences; about four fifths were observed only once. The ten largest clones represent around 10% of the sample.

This sample's treatment or condition label indicates: roughly 10-day PBMC culture with coronavirus spike peptide pools or control peptides (ViraFEST assay). The ViraFEST assay was used in the study, in which antigen-specific T cells were expanded with peptide pools and expanded clonotypes were subsequently identified by TCR sequencing. The absence of prior SARS-CoV-2 infection in healthy vaccine recipients was confirmed by negative nucleocapsid antibody tests before and after vaccination. Each well held around 2 million PBMCs cultured in IMDM containing roughly 5.4% human AB serum and 9 to 10 IU/ml IL-2, with about 9.4 ug/ml peptide pools added. On days 3 and 7, half of the culture medium was replaced with fresh IL-2-containing medium. CD4+ T cells were isolated after about nine days of culture through negative selection using the EasySep CD4+ T cell isolation kit. Ficoll-Paque Plus gradient centrifugation was used to isolate PBMCs from whole blood, and the isolated PBMCs were then either used fresh or cryopreserved at -140C. In general, triplicate wells were set up for every culture condition.

The CDR3 contains 15 residues, cysteine and phenylalanine counted. The kept DNA is CDR3 alone, 45 bases in frame from the first base. V lost 3 bases and J lost 8 bases, and the count of bases not matched to a germline gene is 9. The germline V gene encodes CDR1 KGHDR and CDR2 SFDVKD. The record originates from a study of vaccination and CD4 T cells after COVID-19 (dated by TCRdb to between 2021 and 2023). About the full investigation: The convalescent cohort comprised six males and four females, including two Hispanic individuals, seven Caucasians, two Asians and one multiracial person. Control cultures received a CEFX viral epitope pool as the positive control, an HIV-1 Nef peptide pool as the negative control, or no peptide. Two doses of either the Pfizer-BioNTech BNT162b2 vaccine (n=8) or the Moderna mRNA-1273 vaccine (n=2) were administered to participants. In under twelve COVID-19 convalescent patients and several infection-naive healthy vaccine recipients, researchers compared the spike-specific CD4+ TCR repertoire from before mRNA vaccination with the repertoire from after. Post-COVID blood samples from convalescent patients were collected a median of about 100 days after diagnosis, with a range of 35 to 161 days. The time from the second vaccine dose to post-vaccine blood sampling had a median of roughly 72 days and ranged from about 14 to 250 days. For stimulating the cultures, overlapping spike peptide pools were used, derived from SARS-CoV-2 as well as from the common cold coronaviruses HCoV-NL63, HCoV-OC43 and HCoV-229E. The investigation overall reported the following: Among convalescent patients, a median about 90% of the SARS-CoV-2-reactive clones seen after vaccination appeared only after vaccination, which suggests priming specific to the vaccine. The number of convalescent patients in the study was relatively small, and the study did not examine early timepoints following natural infection. Of the vaccine-specific clones found in convalescent patients, nearly all (304 of 307) were mono-reactive for SARS-CoV-2 spike instead of being cross-reactive with common cold coronaviruses. The median count of SARS-CoV-2-reactive clonotypes went up from 20 to 25 after infection to 35 to 40 after vaccination, although the change was not significant.

Source: CD4+ T cells from blood, cultured in vitro, taken after SARS-CoV-2 vaccination. The rearranged chain carries TRBV24-1 and TRBJ1-2; TRBD1 agrees with 9 junctional bases. The sequence was collected from a human donor who received a COVID-19 vaccine. The bases read TGTGCCACCAGTGATGCACAGGGGGCTTATGGAGGCTACACCTTC. Protein translation: CATSDAQGAYGGYTF.